Listed here are 17 T cell receptor beta chains from one sample, sequenced in a study of T cells after yellow fever vaccination (dated by TCRdb to about 2019). The receptor library was made with 5' RACE. Instrument used: Illumina NovaSeq 6000. TCRdb reworked the public reads: Q25 trimming with fastp, MiXCR clone assembly, productive beta chains retained. Under each unique CDR3 protein, matching rows form one entry showing the most common genes and DNA. Present in this sample are 100,000 to 150,000 distinct CDR3 sequences, 13% to 15% of which were seen just once. The ten top clones hold roughly 41% of the sample. In light of the paper, this sample's treatment or condition label describes: live attenuated yellow fever vaccine strain. The sample consisted of CD8+ T cells sorted from PBMCs, taken 5 days after the yellow fever booster vaccination. The receptors were sampled from a young man who received the YFV17D yellow fever vaccine.

This clonotype was found many times. The chain is built from TRBV7-2 and TRBJ2-1; 9 nucleotides match TRBD2. Germline V gives CDR1 SGHTA, CDR2 FQGNSA. Trimming cost V 5 bases and J 3 bases; bases outside gene matches: 5. The CDR3 contains 15 residues. CDR3 in DNA: TGTGCCAGCAGCGCAGCGGGGGGAAGCTACAATGAGCAGTTCTTC. Translation: CASSAAGGSYNEQFF. Full variable domain (outside the CDR3, taken from reference TRBV7-2 and TRBJ2-1): GAGVSQSPSNKVTEKGKDVELRCDPISGHTALYWYRQSLGQGLEFLIYFQGNSAPDKSGLPSDRFSAERTGGSVSTLTIQRTQQEDSAVYLCASSAAGGSYNEQFFGPGTRLTVL.

The rearrangement joins TRBV7-8 to TRBJ2-1; TRBD2 might be the D (6 bases). Trimming pared 7 bases from V and 4 bases from J, leaving 20 bases between. Germline V lookup: CDR1 SGHVS, CDR2 FQNEAQ. The CDR3 loop spans 16 amino acids. This chain's CDR3 is CASTESGGPVYNEQFF. The CDR3 DNA follows: TGTGCCAGCACAGAATCCGGAGGGCCGGTTTACAATGAGCAGTTCTTC.

In DNA form, the CDR3 reads TGTGCCAGCATCTTTGGGCTAACGAACACCGGGGAGCTGTTTTTT. This sequence encodes CASIFGLTNTGELFF. The chain links TRBV6-2 or TRBV6-3 to TRBJ2-2; D is undetermined. Germline V gene sequence: CDR1 MNHEY, CDR2 SVGEGT. V was trimmed by 7 bases and J by 0 bases, leaving 12 bases between them. The CDR3 totals 15 residues.

This clonotype turned up a few times. The J gene is TRBJ2-1, the V gene TRBV4-1; 9 bases are shared with TRBD2. The junction had 9 bases not matched to a gene; V was cut back by 4 bases and J by 5 bases. Germline-derived CDR1 and CDR2 are MGHRA and YSYEKL. The CDR3 is made up of 16 amino acids. CDR3 nucleotide sequence: TGCGCCAGCAGCCGGACCCTAGCGGGGATTAACAATGAGCAGTTCTTC. Translation: CASSRTLAGINNEQFF.

The chain uses TRBV29-1 and TRBJ1-1; D gene uncertain. The CDR3 runs 10 residues. CDR1 and CDR2 from the germline V gene are SQVTM and ANQGSEA. Trimming pared 4 bases from V and 5 bases from J, leaving 5 bases between. CDR3 protein: CSVAGTEAFF. CDR3 sequence (DNA): TGCAGCGTTGCCGGGACTGAAGCTTTCTTT.

This clonotype was detected only a few times. The chain uses TRBV5-6 and TRBJ2-7; no firm D call. Trimming pared 0 bases from V and 0 bases from J, leaving 4 bases between. The germline gives CDR1 SGHDT, CDR2 YYEEEE. The CDR3 is 13 residues long. Here the CDR3 reads CASSLASSYEQYF. The CDR3 DNA sequence: TGTGCCAGCAGCTTGGCCAGCTCCTACGAGCAGTACTTC.

The V call is TRBV7-3, the J call TRBJ2-1; D perhaps matches TRBD2 (5 bases). Trimming took 4 bases from V and 4 from J, leaving 14 bases between them. Germline lookup yields CDR1 SGHTA and CDR2 FQGTGA. The CDR3 loop spans 15 amino acids. The CDR3 reads CASSSARTAYNEQFF. In DNA, the CDR3 is TGTGCCAGCAGCTCAGCGAGGACTGCATACAATGAGCAGTTCTTC. Looking up the rest from reference TRBV7-3 and TRBJ2-1 gives the full variable domain: GAGVSQTPSNKVTEKGKYVELRCDPISGHTALYWYRQSLGQGPEFLIYFQGTGAADDSGLPNDRFFAVRPEGSVSTLKIQRTERGDSAVYLCASSSARTAYNEQFFGPGTRLTVL.

This clonotype was counted only a few times. This chain connects TRBV27 to TRBJ2-7; possibly TRBD1 for D (6 bases). Germline-derived CDR1 and CDR2 are MNHEY and SMNVEV (reference sequence). The CDR3 has 15 amino acids. V lost 5 bases, J lost 2 bases, and 16 bases lay in between. In DNA form, the CDR3 reads TGTGCCAGCAGTCCGATTCACGACAGGACCTACGAGCAGTACTTC. Protein product: CASSPIHDRTYEQYF.

J is TRBJ2-2 and V is TRBV4-2; TRBD2 agrees at 12 bases. The length of the CDR3 is 19 residues. Germline assignment: CDR1 LGHNA and CDR2 YNFKEQ. After removal of 2 bases from V and 3 bases from J, the junction contained 10 bases not matched to a gene. The CDR3: CASSQSVLAGGAHTGELFF. In nucleotides, the CDR3 is TGTGCCAGCAGCCAAAGTGTCCTAGCGGGGGGGGCTCACACCGGGGAGCTGTTTTTT.

This chain uses TRBV7-9 with TRBJ2-1; 10 bases line up with TRBD1. Unmatched junction bases numbered 6, after V lost 5 bases and J lost 8 bases. This CDR3 comprises 14 residues. Looked up from germline, CDR1 is SEHNR and CDR2 is FQNEAQ (reference sequence). The CDR3, as DNA: TGTGCCAGCAGCCATGGACAGGGGGGGCATGAGCAGTTCTTC. Protein sequence: CASSHGQGGHEQFF.

In this sample, this clonotype turned up a few times. The CDR3 spells CASSLARVGTDTQYF. The CDR3 coding sequence is TGCGCCAGCAGCTTGGCGCGGGTGGGCACAGATACGCAGTATTTT. V gene TRBV5-1 combines with J gene TRBJ2-3, with D possibly being TRBD2 (5 bases). Per the germline V gene, CDR1 is SGHRS and CDR2 is YFSETQ. The CDR3 totals 15 residues. V gave up 0 bases and J gave up 1 base, with 9 bases separating them.

The chain uses TRBV6-4 and TRBJ2-2; D ambiguous. This CDR3 contains 13 residues. Germline V gene data show CDR1 as MRHNA and CDR2 as SNTAGT. Trimming removed 7 bases at V and 1 base at J, with 7 bases between. The CDR3 region is CASMDQNTGELFF. The DNA of the CDR3 is TGTGCCAGCATGGACCAGAACACCGGGGAGCTGTTTTTT.

This sequence joins TRBV29-1 and TRBJ2-5; no firm D call. This CDR3 region has 13 residues. Trimming removed 2 bases at V and 1 base at J, with 8 bases between. CDR1 SQVTM and CDR2 ANQGSEA come from the germline V gene. The CDR3: CSVERELQETQYF. DNA of the CDR3: TGCAGCGTTGAAAGGGAACTCCAAGAGACCCAGTACTTC.

There are a few counts of this clonotype. The V gene is TRBV9, the J gene TRBJ2-5, with 8 bases lining up with TRBD1. The CDR3 extends over 14 amino acids. Germline V gene lookup returns CDR1 SGDLS and CDR2 YYNGEE. Germline trimming cut 3 bases from V and 2 bases from J; bases unmatched to any gene: 3. CDR3 loop: CASSGGQEQETQYF. In DNA form, the CDR3 reads TGTGCCAGCAGCGGGGGACAGGAGCAAGAGACCCAGTACTTC.

V and J are TRBV7-9 and TRBJ2-2, with unresolved D. Deletions cut 4 bases from V and 6 bases from J, with 6 bases between. This CDR3 is built from 12 residues. Germline V gene data show CDR1 as SEHNR and CDR2 as FQNEAQ (reference sequence). The CDR3 nucleotides are TGTGCCAGCAGCTCAGGCGCCGGGGAGCTGTTTTTT. It specifies CASSSGAGELFF.

This CDR3 is CSARDRTSGGQETQYF. For the CDR3, the DNA is TGCAGTGCTAGAGACCGGACTAGCGGGGGTCAAGAGACCCAGTACTTC. The chain employs TRBV20-1 and TRBJ2-5; 13 nucleotides agree with TRBD2. The length of the CDR3 is 16 residues. CDR1 is DFQATT, CDR2 SNEGSKA, per germline (reference sequence). The V and J ends lost 0 bases and 2 bases, in that order; junction bases with no gene match: 3.

This clonotype has at least ten counts. V usage is TRBV5-1 and J usage is TRBJ2-7, with TRBD2 matching over 7 bases. The V segment lost 1 base and the J segment 0 bases; nucleotides outside the gene matches: 4. The CDR3 spans 15 residues. Germline assignment: CDR1 SGHRS and CDR2 YFSETQ. The CDR3 protein is CASSLWGGISYEQYF. CDR3 in DNA: TGCGCCAGCAGCTTGTGGGGGGGGATCTCCTACGAGCAGTACTTC.